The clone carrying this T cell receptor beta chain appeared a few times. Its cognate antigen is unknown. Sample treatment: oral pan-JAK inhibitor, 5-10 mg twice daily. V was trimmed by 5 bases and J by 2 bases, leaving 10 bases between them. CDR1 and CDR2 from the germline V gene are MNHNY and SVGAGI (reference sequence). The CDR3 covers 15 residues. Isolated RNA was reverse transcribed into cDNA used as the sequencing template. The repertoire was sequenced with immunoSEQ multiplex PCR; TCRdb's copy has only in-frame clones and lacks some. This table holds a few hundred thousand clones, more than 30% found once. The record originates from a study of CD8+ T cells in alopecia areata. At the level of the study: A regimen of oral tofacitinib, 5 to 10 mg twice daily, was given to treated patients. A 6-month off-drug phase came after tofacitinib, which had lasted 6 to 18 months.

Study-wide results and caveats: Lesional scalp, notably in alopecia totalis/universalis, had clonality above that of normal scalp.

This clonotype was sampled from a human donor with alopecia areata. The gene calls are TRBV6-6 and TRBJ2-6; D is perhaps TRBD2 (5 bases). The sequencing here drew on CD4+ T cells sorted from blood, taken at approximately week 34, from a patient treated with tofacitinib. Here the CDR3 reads CASSITGTGANVLTF. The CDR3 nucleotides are TGTGCCAGCAGTATCACCGGGACTGGGGCCAACGTCCTGACTTTC.